These T cell receptor beta chains were read from a single sample in a study of regulatory T cells in long-lasting Graves disease. Each CDR3 protein gets one entry after TCRdb re-called the multiplex PCR reads with MiXCR. The sample has some 280,000 distinct CDR3 sequences; around 20% are singletons. The sequencing here drew on peripheral blood mononuclear cells (PBMCs), taken when the disease was refractory, from a patient treated with antithyroid drugs. These receptors all come from a female donor with Graves disease. CDR3s include the opening cysteine and the closing phenylalanine or tryptophan. Each record gives: V gene, J gene, D gene, clone size, CDR3 protein, CDR3 DNA. The D gene is left open where the match is weak. Clone sizes are given selectively: once, few, many, or a class where the clone is expanded.

v_gene: TRBV6-2/TRBV6-3
j_gene: TRBJ2-2
d_gene: TRBD1
abundance: few
CDR3aa: CASSYSPDRFNTGELFF
CDR3nt: TGTGCCAGCAGTTACTCCCCGGACAGGTTTAACACCGGGGAGCTGTTTTTT

v_gene: TRBV5-6
j_gene: TRBJ2-1
d_gene: NA
abundance: NA
CDR3aa: CASSLAWVGGSYIYEQFF
CDR3nt: TGTGCCAGCAGCTTGGCCTGGGTAGGCGGGTCGTACATCTATGAGCAGTTCTTC

v_gene: TRBV2
j_gene: TRBJ2-5
d_gene: TRBD1
abundance: once
CDR3aa: CASTPDRGGQETQYF
CDR3nt: TGTGCCAGCACCCCCGACAGGGGGGGACAAGAGACCCAGTACTTC

v_gene: TRBV20-1
j_gene: TRBJ2-7
d_gene: TRBD1
abundance: many
CDR3aa: CSARDPRTGSYEQYF
CDR3nt: TGCAGTGCTAGAGATCCCCGGACAGGGTCCTACGAGCAGTACTTC

v_gene: TRBV7-3
j_gene: TRBJ2-6
d_gene: TRBD1
abundance: few
CDR3aa: CASSHGTGLSGANVLTF
CDR3nt: TGTGCCAGCAGCCACGGGACAGGCCTCTCTGGGGCCAACGTCCTGACTTTC

v_gene: TRBV20-1
j_gene: TRBJ2-7
d_gene: TRBD2
abundance: many
CDR3aa: CSALDGSGSYEQYF
CDR3nt: TGCAGTGCTCTCGATGGTAGCGGGAGTTACGAGCAGTACTTC

v_gene: TRBV7-9
j_gene: TRBJ2-7
d_gene: TRBD2
abundance: many
CDR3aa: CASSPLTSGASYEQYF
CDR3nt: TGTGCCAGCAGCCCTCTGACTAGCGGGGCGTCCTACGAGCAGTACTTC

v_gene: TRBV20-1
j_gene: TRBJ1-1
d_gene: NA
abundance: NA
CDR3aa: CSAVDGLNTEAFF
CDR3nt: TGCAGTGCTGTGGACGGTCTGAACACTGAAGCTTTCTTT

v_gene: TRBV28
j_gene: TRBJ2-7
d_gene: TRBD1
abundance: many
CDR3aa: CASSPGTGAFPYEQYF
CDR3nt: TGTGCCAGCAGTCCGGGGACAGGGGCCTTCCCCTACGAGCAGTACTTC

v_gene: TRBV28
j_gene: TRBJ2-7
d_gene: NA
abundance: many
CDR3aa: CASSLRAGSTYEQYF
CDR3nt: TGTGCCAGCAGTTTACGCGCTGGGTCCACCTACGAGCAGTACTTC

v_gene: TRBV7-2
j_gene: TRBJ2-7
d_gene: NA
abundance: NA
CDR3aa: CASSATDGSYEQYF
CDR3nt: TGTGCCAGCAGCGCTACCGATGGATCCTACGAGCAGTACTTC

v_gene: TRBV30
j_gene: TRBJ2-1
d_gene: NA
abundance: NA
CDR3aa: CAWSVGGTANEQFF
CDR3nt: TGTGCCTGGAGTGTCGGCGGGACGGCCAATGAGCAGTTCTTC

v_gene: TRBV28
j_gene: TRBJ1-5
d_gene: NA
abundance: many
CDR3aa: CASRPIDRSSNQPQHF
CDR3nt: TGTGCCAGCAGACCCATCGACAGGTCTAGCAATCAGCCCCAGCATTTT

v_gene: TRBV10-1
j_gene: TRBJ2-5
d_gene: TRBD1
abundance: few
CDR3aa: CAIPGQEETQYF
CDR3nt: TGCGCCATCCCGGGACAGGAAGAGACCCAGTACTTC

v_gene: TRBV12-3/TRBV12-4
j_gene: TRBJ2-7
d_gene: TRBD2
abundance: many
CDR3aa: CASSWTSGVSYEQYF
CDR3nt: TGTGCCAGCAGCTGGACTAGCGGGGTCTCCTACGAGCAGTACTTC

v_gene: TRBV6-2/TRBV6-3
j_gene: TRBJ2-5
d_gene: NA
abundance: many
CDR3aa: CASTMNDSGETQYF
CDR3nt: TGTGCCAGCACCATGAATGATTCCGGAGAGACCCAGTACTTC

v_gene: TRBV28
j_gene: TRBJ2-2
d_gene: NA
abundance: NA
CDR3aa: CASSLPRDNTGELFF
CDR3nt: TGTGCCAGCAGTTTACCCCGGGACAACACCGGGGAGCTGTTTTTT

v_gene: TRBV15
j_gene: TRBJ1-5
d_gene: NA
abundance: many
CDR3aa: CATSRDRAAGQPQHF
CDR3nt: TGTGCCACCAGCAGGGACAGAGCAGCGGGTCAGCCCCAGCATTTT

v_gene: TRBV7-9
j_gene: TRBJ2-7
d_gene: NA
abundance: few
CDR3aa: CASSPLAEVEQYF
CDR3nt: TGTGCCAGCAGCCCATTGGCCGAAGTCGAGCAGTACTTC

v_gene: TRBV28
j_gene: TRBJ2-7
d_gene: NA
abundance: NA
CDR3aa: CASSPVGGNPNEQYF
CDR3nt: TGCGCCAGCAGTCCAGTTGGGGGGAACCCAAACGAGCAGTACTTC

v_gene: TRBV7-9
j_gene: TRBJ2-5
d_gene: NA
abundance: few
CDR3aa: CASSLDPGSALETQYF
CDR3nt: TGTGCCAGCAGCTTAGACCCGGGTAGCGCCCTAGAGACCCAGTACTTC

v_gene: TRBV28
j_gene: TRBJ2-6
d_gene: NA
abundance: many
CDR3aa: CASSASFSGANVLTF
CDR3nt: TGTGCCAGCAGTGCCTCCTTCTCTGGGGCCAACGTCCTGACTTTC

v_gene: TRBV11-2
j_gene: TRBJ2-7
d_gene: NA
abundance: many
CDR3aa: CASSPSGVNYEQYF
CDR3nt: TGTGCCAGCAGCCCCTCGGGTGTCAACTACGAGCAGTACTTC

v_gene: TRBV4-3
j_gene: TRBJ2-7
d_gene: TRBD1
abundance: NA
CDR3aa: CASSHQPGTAEQYF
CDR3nt: TGCGCCAGCAGCCATCAACCCGGGACAGCCGAGCAGTACTTC

v_gene: TRBV28
j_gene: TRBJ2-2
d_gene: NA
abundance: NA
CDR3aa: CASSLIADGELFF
CDR3nt: TGTGCCAGCAGTTTAATAGCGGACGGGGAGCTGTTTTTT

v_gene: TRBV5-1
j_gene: TRBJ2-1
d_gene: TRBD2
abundance: few
CDR3aa: CASRLGVAGNEQFF
CDR3nt: TGCGCCAGCAGGCTTGGGGTAGCGGGCAATGAGCAGTTCTTC

v_gene: TRBV5-5
j_gene: TRBJ1-4
d_gene: NA
abundance: NA
CDR3aa: CASSWGAGLPNEKLFF
CDR3nt: TGTGCCAGCAGCTGGGGAGCGGGATTACCGAATGAAAAACTGTTTTTT

v_gene: TRBV2
j_gene: TRBJ2-4
d_gene: TRBD1
abundance: many
CDR3aa: CASSRDRAGKNIQYF
CDR3nt: TGTGCCAGCAGCAGGGACAGGGCGGGCAAAAACATTCAGTACTTC

v_gene: TRBV2
j_gene: TRBJ2-1
d_gene: TRBD1
abundance: many
CDR3aa: CASSGRGNEQFF
CDR3nt: TGTGCCAGCAGTGGCAGGGGGAATGAGCAGTTCTTC

v_gene: TRBV11-2
j_gene: TRBJ1-4
d_gene: NA
abundance: NA
CDR3aa: CASSLGRVGGKLFF
CDR3nt: TGTGCCAGCAGCCTAGGCCGGGTTGGGGGAAAACTGTTTTTT

v_gene: TRBV2
j_gene: TRBJ2-2
d_gene: NA
abundance: many
CDR3aa: CASRRLVAGELFF
CDR3nt: TGTGCCAGCAGAAGACTAGTTGCCGGGGAGCTGTTTTTT

v_gene: TRBV7-9
j_gene: TRBJ1-6
d_gene: NA
abundance: few
CDR3aa: CASSPRGTSSPLHF
CDR3nt: TGTGCCAGCAGCCCGCGTGGGACGTCGTCACCCCTCCACTTT